The clone carrying this T cell receptor (beta chain) was recorded at least ten times. These data are taken from a study of early T cells in non-severe SARS-CoV-2 infection. Whole-study context: Unsorted whole-blood RNA was sequenced in bulk, leaving chains unpaired.

Trimming removed 2 bases at V and 7 bases at J, with 9 bases between. The CDR3 is made up of 12 amino acids. Germline V gives CDR1 MDHEN, CDR2 SYDVKM. Researchers attached unique molecular identifiers to individual cDNA molecules. TCRdb reprocessed the 5' RACE reads with MiXCR, giving one entry per CDR3 protein. The repertoire includes tens of thousands of distinct CDR3 sequences, around 8% of them detected once, and 9.5% to 15% sits in the top ten. The source of this sequence is an adult who was a healthcare worker with PCR-confirmed SARS-CoV-2 infection or an uninfected control (not recorded which). The V call is TRBV28, the J call TRBJ2-7, with a tentative D call TRBD2 (5 bases). The sample here was whole blood, taken at baseline. CDR3 DNA: TGTGCCAGCAGTTTAGAGGGCGGGGAGCAGTACTTC. Translating gives CASSLEGGEQYF. The whole variable domain, filled in from reference TRBV28 and TRBJ2-7, reads DVKVTQSSRYLVKRTGEKVFLECVQDMDHENMFWYRQDPGLGLRLIYFSYDVKMKEKGDIPEGYSVSREKKERFSLILESASTNQTSMYLCASSLEGGEQYFGPGTRLTVT.